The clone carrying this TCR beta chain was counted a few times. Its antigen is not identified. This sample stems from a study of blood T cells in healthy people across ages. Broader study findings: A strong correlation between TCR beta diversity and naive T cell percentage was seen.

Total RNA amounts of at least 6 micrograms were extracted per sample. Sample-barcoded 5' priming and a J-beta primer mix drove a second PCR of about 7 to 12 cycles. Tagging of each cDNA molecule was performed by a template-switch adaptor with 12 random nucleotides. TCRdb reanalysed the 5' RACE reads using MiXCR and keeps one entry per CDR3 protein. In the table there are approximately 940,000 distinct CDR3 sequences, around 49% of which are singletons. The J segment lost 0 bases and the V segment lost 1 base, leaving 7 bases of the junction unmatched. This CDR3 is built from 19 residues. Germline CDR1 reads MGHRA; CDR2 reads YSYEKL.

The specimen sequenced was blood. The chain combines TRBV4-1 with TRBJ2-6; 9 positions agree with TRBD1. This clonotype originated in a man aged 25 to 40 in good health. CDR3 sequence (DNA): TGCGCCAGCAGCCAAGGTGCGACAGGGGGTGGCTCTGGGGCCAACGTCCTGACTTTC. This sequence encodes CASSQGATGGGSGANVLTF.